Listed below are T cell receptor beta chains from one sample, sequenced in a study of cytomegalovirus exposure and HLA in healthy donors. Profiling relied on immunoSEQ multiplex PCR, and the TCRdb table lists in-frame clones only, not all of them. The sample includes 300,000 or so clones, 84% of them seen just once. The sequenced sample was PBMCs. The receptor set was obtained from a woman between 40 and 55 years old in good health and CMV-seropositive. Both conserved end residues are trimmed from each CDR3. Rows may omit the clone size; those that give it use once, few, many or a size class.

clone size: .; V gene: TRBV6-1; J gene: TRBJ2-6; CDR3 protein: ASSYGAGANVLT
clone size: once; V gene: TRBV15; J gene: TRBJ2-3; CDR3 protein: ATSRGIGREGSTDTQY
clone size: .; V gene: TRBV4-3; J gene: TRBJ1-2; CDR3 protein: ASSARIRGDGYT
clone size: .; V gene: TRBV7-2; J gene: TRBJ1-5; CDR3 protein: ASSFYNQPQH
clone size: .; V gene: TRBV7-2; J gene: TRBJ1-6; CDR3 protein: ASSLEQAALYNSPLH
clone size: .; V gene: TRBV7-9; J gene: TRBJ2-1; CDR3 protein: ASSPDRNLYNEQF
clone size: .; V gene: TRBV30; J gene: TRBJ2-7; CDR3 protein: AWQDNSYEQY
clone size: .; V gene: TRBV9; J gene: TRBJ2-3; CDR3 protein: ASSVGTAGRAAPDTQY
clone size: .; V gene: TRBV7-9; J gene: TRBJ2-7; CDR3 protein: ASSPLGRGLNEQY
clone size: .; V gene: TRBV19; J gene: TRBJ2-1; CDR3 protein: ASMAGEMGGKQF
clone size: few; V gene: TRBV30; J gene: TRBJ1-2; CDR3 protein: AWSHGTGRSNYGYT
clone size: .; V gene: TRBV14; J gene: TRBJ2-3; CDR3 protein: ASSPLRRLAAGGDTQY
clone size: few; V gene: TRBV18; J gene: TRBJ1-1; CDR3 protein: ASSPSGQGKDTEAF